This T cell receptor (beta chain) was observed in a study of cytotoxic CD8 clonotypes in ibrutinib-treated CLL. The table came from immunoSEQ multiplex PCR; TCRdb's copy has only in-frame clones and leaves some out. This table holds about 92,000 clones, about 74% found once. Trimming shortened V by 1 base and J by 6 bases, and 12 bases separated the two germline ends. CDR3 length: 14 amino acids. Germline CDR1 SEHNR, CDR2 FQNEAQ (reference sequence). Sequences were derived from PBMCs, sampled after 24 months of ibrutinib treatment. The clonotype originates from a human donor with chronic lymphocytic leukemia. The chain carries TRBV7-9 and TRBJ1-2; TRBD1 might be the D (6 bases). CDR3 protein: CASSLGGTQDGYTF. In DNA form, the CDR3 reads TGTGCCAGCAGCTTAGGTGGGACACAAGATGGCTACACCTTC. Complete variable domain (other parts from reference TRBV7-9 and TRBJ1-2): DTGVSQNPRHKITKRGQNVTFRCDPISEHNRLYWYRQTLGQGPEFLTYFQNEAQLEKSRLLSDRFSAERPKGSFSTLEIQRTEQGDSAMYLCASSLGGTQDGYTFGSGTRLTVV.